This T cell receptor beta chain was sequenced in a study of blood T cell repertoires in COVID-19. Study information: Sources were T cells, B-cell-depleted T cells, or PBMCs; the material itself was cDNA or gDNA.

Here immunoSEQ multiplex PCR was the method, and the copy in TCRdb shows in-frame clones only, minus some. The sample includes roughly 33,000 clones, 88% of them seen just once. This CDR3 is built from 15 residues. Looked up from germline, CDR1 is LGHNA and CDR2 is YSLEER. V lost 1 base and J 5 bases, leaving 11 bases between the germline ends. This TCR came from a human donor in a cohort sampled during active COVID-19. The genes are TRBV4-3 and TRBJ1-4; no clear D gene. Sequenced input: peripheral blood. The CDR3 is CASSQVSGSNEKLFF. As DNA, the CDR3 is TGCGCCAGCAGCCAAGTATCGGGGTCAAATGAAAAACTGTTTTTT.